These T cell receptor beta chains were read from a single sample in a study of post-analysis software for immune sequencing data. TCRdb reanalysed the PCR reads using MiXCR and keeps one entry per CDR3 protein. The sample yields about 540,000 distinct CDR3 sequences, 34% seen once. Sequenced material: blood. These receptors were taken from a girl younger than 18 with multiple sclerosis. Each CDR3 is given with its conserved first and last residue. Fields, in order: D gene, J gene, clone size, V gene, CDR3 protein, CDR3 DNA. The D gene is left open where the match is weak. The size of a clone is reported for some rows only, either as once, few or many, or as a class for expanded clones.

d_call: .; j_call: TRBJ2-1; clone_size: few; v_call: TRBV12-3/TRBV12-4; cdr3_aa: CASSQYEQFF; cdr3_nt: TGTGCCAGCAGTCAATATGAGCAGTTCTTC
d_call: .; j_call: TRBJ2-3; clone_size: .; v_call: TRBV9; cdr3_aa: CAGSVWTGPPDTQYF; cdr3_nt: TGTGCCGGCAGCGTATGGACTGGACCCCCAGATACGCAGTATTTT
d_call: .; j_call: TRBJ2-3; clone_size: few; v_call: TRBV5-1; cdr3_aa: CASPRESTDTQYF; cdr3_nt: TGCGCCAGCCCCCGGGAGAGCACAGATACGCAGTATTTT
d_call: TRBD2; j_call: TRBJ2-5; clone_size: few; v_call: TRBV12-3/TRBV12-4; cdr3_aa: CASISGAGETQYF; cdr3_nt: TGTGCCAGCATTAGCGGGGCCGGGGAGACCCAGTACTTC
d_call: .; j_call: TRBJ1-5; clone_size: .; v_call: TRBV7-9; cdr3_aa: CASSLETQPQHF; cdr3_nt: TGTGCCAGCAGCTTAGAAACTCAGCCCCAGCATTTT
d_call: .; j_call: TRBJ2-4; clone_size: .; v_call: TRBV20-1; cdr3_aa: CSANERLGNIQYF; cdr3_nt: TGCAGTGCTAACGAGCGGTTGGGAAACATTCAGTACTTC
d_call: TRBD2; j_call: TRBJ2-3; clone_size: .; v_call: TRBV20-1; cdr3_aa: CSATTGLADITDTQYF; cdr3_nt: TGCAGTGCTACCACTGGACTAGCGGACATCACAGATACGCAGTATTTT
d_call: TRBD2; j_call: TRBJ2-7; clone_size: .; v_call: TRBV5-1; cdr3_aa: CASNPGTSKAYEQYF; cdr3_nt: TGCGCCAGCAACCCGGGGACTAGCAAAGCCTACGAGCAGTACTTC
d_call: .; j_call: TRBJ2-5; clone_size: few; v_call: TRBV9; cdr3_aa: CASSAGTHGETQYF; cdr3_nt: TGTGCCAGCAGCGCTGGGACCCATGGGGAGACCCAGTACTTC
d_call: .; j_call: TRBJ1-2; clone_size: few; v_call: TRBV28; cdr3_aa: CASSPPRGGVGYGYTF; cdr3_nt: TGTGCCAGCAGCCCCCCGCGAGGAGGGGTTGGCTATGGCTACACCTTC
d_call: TRBD1; j_call: TRBJ2-1; clone_size: .; v_call: TRBV20-1; cdr3_aa: CSASLTGTGVWDEQFF; cdr3_nt: TGCAGTGCTAGTCTGACCGGGACAGGAGTCTGGGATGAGCAGTTCTTC
d_call: .; j_call: TRBJ2-7; clone_size: .; v_call: TRBV5-1; cdr3_aa: CASSLVQVGSEQYF; cdr3_nt: TGCGCCAGCAGCTTGGTACAGGTGGGGAGCGAGCAGTACTTC
d_call: .; j_call: TRBJ2-5; clone_size: few; v_call: TRBV7-9; cdr3_aa: CASSLVTPETQYF; cdr3_nt: TGTGCCAGCAGCTTAGTAACACCGGAGACCCAGTACTTC
d_call: .; j_call: TRBJ2-4; clone_size: many; v_call: TRBV29-1; cdr3_aa: CSCSLRLAKNIQYF; cdr3_nt: TGCAGCTGTTCCCTCAGACTAGCCAAAAACATTCAGTACTTC
d_call: .; j_call: TRBJ2-5; clone_size: .; v_call: TRBV12-3/TRBV12-4; cdr3_aa: CASGQIMETQYF; cdr3_nt: TGTGCCAGCGGACAGATAATGGAGACCCAGTACTTC
d_call: .; j_call: TRBJ2-1; clone_size: .; v_call: TRBV12-3/TRBV12-4; cdr3_aa: CASSSRDTESDEQFF; cdr3_nt: TGTGCCAGCAGTTCCCGGGACACGGAGTCTGATGAGCAGTTCTTC
d_call: .; j_call: TRBJ2-6; clone_size: many; v_call: TRBV3-1; cdr3_aa: CASSQERSGSGANVLTF; cdr3_nt: TGTGCCAGCAGCCAAGAGCGGTCAGGATCAGGGGCCAACGTCCTGACTTTC
d_call: TRBD2; j_call: TRBJ2-1; clone_size: few; v_call: TRBV6-5; cdr3_aa: CASNAGGRTEQFF; cdr3_nt: TGTGCCAGCAACGCGGGGGGCCGGACTGAGCAGTTCTTC
d_call: .; j_call: TRBJ1-2; clone_size: .; v_call: TRBV6-5; cdr3_aa: CASTRGFHYGYTF; cdr3_nt: TGTGCCAGCACCAGGGGTTTTCACTATGGCTACACCTTC
d_call: .; j_call: TRBJ1-2; clone_size: few; v_call: TRBV6-1; cdr3_aa: CASSIMGGRQNYGYTF; cdr3_nt: TGTGCCAGCAGTATAATGGGGGGCCGACAAAACTATGGCTACACCTTC
d_call: .; j_call: TRBJ1-5; clone_size: .; v_call: TRBV6-2/TRBV6-3; cdr3_aa: CASSKISNQPQHF; cdr3_nt: TGTGCCAGCAGCAAGATTAGCAATCAGCCCCAGCATTTT
d_call: .; j_call: TRBJ2-1; clone_size: .; v_call: TRBV20-1; cdr3_aa: CSASSVSGPQETQFF; cdr3_nt: TGCAGTGCTAGTTCGGTATCAGGACCGCAAGAGACCCAGTTCTTC
d_call: TRBD2; j_call: TRBJ2-7; clone_size: .; v_call: TRBV27; cdr3_aa: CASGGGSADEQYF; cdr3_nt: TGTGCCAGCGGGGGGGGAAGTGCGGACGAGCAGTACTTC
d_call: TRBD2; j_call: TRBJ2-1; clone_size: .; v_call: TRBV5-1; cdr3_aa: CASSSSSGYNEQFF; cdr3_nt: TGCGCCAGCAGCTCGTCTAGCGGTTACAATGAGCAGTTCTTC
d_call: TRBD1; j_call: TRBJ2-3; clone_size: few; v_call: TRBV27; cdr3_aa: CASSLNGWTGRRDTQYF; cdr3_nt: TGTGCCAGCAGTTTAAACGGGTGGACAGGGCGGAGGGATACGCAGTATTTT
d_call: .; j_call: TRBJ1-1; clone_size: once; v_call: TRBV5-6; cdr3_aa: CASSLALGQSPGGAFF; cdr3_nt: TGTGCCAGCAGCTTGGCCTTAGGACAGAGCCCAGGCGGGGCTTTCTTT
d_call: .; j_call: TRBJ2-5; clone_size: few; v_call: TRBV29-1; cdr3_aa: CSVEEWIQGTQYF; cdr3_nt: TGCAGCGTTGAAGAGTGGATCCAAGGGACCCAGTACTTC
d_call: TRBD1; j_call: TRBJ1-2; clone_size: .; v_call: TRBV9; cdr3_aa: CASSVAGSGGGYGYTF; cdr3_nt: TGTGCCAGCAGCGTAGCAGGCTCAGGGGGCGGCTATGGCTACACCTTC
d_call: .; j_call: TRBJ2-1; clone_size: few; v_call: TRBV7-2; cdr3_aa: CASSPGGPRYYNEQFF; cdr3_nt: TGTGCCAGCAGCCCCGGGGGGCCTCGATATTACAATGAGCAGTTCTTC
d_call: .; j_call: TRBJ1-4; clone_size: .; v_call: TRBV12-3/TRBV12-4; cdr3_aa: CASSSPPDGTGGEKLFF; cdr3_nt: TGTGCCAGCAGTTCCCCACCGGATGGGACTGGGGGTGAAAAACTGTTTTTT
d_call: .; j_call: TRBJ1-5; clone_size: .; v_call: TRBV6-1; cdr3_aa: CTSSDWTGDQPQHF; cdr3_nt: TGTACCAGCAGTGATTGGACTGGGGATCAGCCCCAGCATTTT
d_call: TRBD2; j_call: TRBJ2-1; clone_size: .; v_call: TRBV7-9; cdr3_aa: CASSQKKLIAGVGYNEQFF; cdr3_nt: TGTGCCAGCAGCCAAAAAAAGTTAATAGCGGGAGTCGGGTACAATGAGCAGTTCTTC
d_call: TRBD1; j_call: TRBJ2-7; clone_size: once; v_call: TRBV5-1; cdr3_aa: CASSLPQGQGTTYNEQYF; cdr3_nt: TGCGCCAGCAGCCTACCCCAGGGACAGGGGACTACCTACAATGAGCAGTACTTC
d_call: .; j_call: TRBJ1-1; clone_size: few; v_call: TRBV29-1; cdr3_aa: CSAFGPSLGTEAFF; cdr3_nt: TGCAGCGCATTTGGGCCTAGCCTCGGAACTGAAGCTTTCTTT
d_call: .; j_call: TRBJ2-7; clone_size: few; v_call: TRBV7-2; cdr3_aa: CASSFFLAYEQYF; cdr3_nt: TGTGCCAGCAGCTTTTTTCTAGCCTACGAGCAGTACTTC
d_call: .; j_call: TRBJ1-2; clone_size: few; v_call: TRBV9; cdr3_aa: CASSVGGSLVGNYGYTF; cdr3_nt: TGTGCCAGCAGCGTAGGTGGTTCTTTGGTCGGAAACTATGGCTACACCTTC
d_call: TRBD2; j_call: TRBJ2-5; clone_size: .; v_call: TRBV2; cdr3_aa: CASTEPPSGRLEQYF; cdr3_nt: TGTGCCAGCACCGAACCCCCTAGCGGTCGATTAGAGCAGTACTTC
d_call: .; j_call: TRBJ2-3; clone_size: .; v_call: TRBV18; cdr3_aa: CATSTWRDGTDTQYF; cdr3_nt: TGTGCCACCTCAACATGGAGGGATGGCACAGATACGCAGTATTTT
d_call: TRBD2; j_call: TRBJ2-7; clone_size: few; v_call: TRBV3-1; cdr3_aa: CASSQASGGSYEQYF; cdr3_nt: TGTGCCAGCAGCCAAGCTAGCGGGGGCTCCTACGAGCAGTACTTC
d_call: TRBD1; j_call: TRBJ2-5; clone_size: .; v_call: TRBV20-1; cdr3_aa: CSARTGAQETQYF; cdr3_nt: TGCAGTGCTAGAACAGGGGCCCAAGAGACCCAGTACTTC
d_call: .; j_call: TRBJ2-5; clone_size: .; v_call: TRBV29-1; cdr3_aa: CSVEDKSIRETQYF; cdr3_nt: TGCAGCGTTGAAGATAAGTCGATAAGGGAGACCCAGTACTTC
d_call: TRBD1; j_call: TRBJ2-7; clone_size: few; v_call: TRBV29-1; cdr3_aa: CSATTGTGIHEQYF; cdr3_nt: TGCAGCGCGACCACCGGGACAGGGATCCACGAGCAGTACTTC
d_call: .; j_call: TRBJ2-3; clone_size: few; v_call: TRBV7-8; cdr3_aa: CASSPGRGRWVLDTQYF; cdr3_nt: TGTGCCAGCAGCCCCGGGAGGGGGCGTTGGGTTCTTGATACGCAGTATTTT
d_call: .; j_call: TRBJ2-1; clone_size: .; v_call: TRBV29-1; cdr3_aa: CSVGFSRREQFF; cdr3_nt: TGCAGCGTTGGGTTCTCCAGACGAGAGCAGTTCTTC
d_call: .; j_call: TRBJ1-1; clone_size: few; v_call: TRBV12-3/TRBV12-4; cdr3_aa: CASGGTEAFF; cdr3_nt: TGTGCCAGCGGGGGTACTGAAGCTTTCTTT
d_call: .; j_call: TRBJ1-4; clone_size: .; v_call: TRBV21-1; cdr3_aa: CASSRGADYNEKLFF; cdr3_nt: TGTGCCAGCAGCCGAGGGGCAGATTATAATGAAAAACTGTTTTTT
d_call: TRBD2; j_call: TRBJ2-1; clone_size: .; v_call: TRBV7-2; cdr3_aa: CASSPRGGGPSPEQFF; cdr3_nt: TGTGCCAGCAGCCCAAGGGGCGGGGGGCCATCTCCTGAGCAGTTCTTC
d_call: .; j_call: TRBJ2-3; clone_size: .; v_call: TRBV15; cdr3_aa: CATSREGPTYF; cdr3_nt: TGTGCCACCAGCAGAGAGGGACCGACGTATTTT
d_call: TRBD1; j_call: TRBJ1-2; clone_size: .; v_call: TRBV20-1; cdr3_aa: CSATDRGVRNYGYTF; cdr3_nt: TGCAGTGCTACCGACAGGGGGGTGCGGAACTATGGCTACACCTTC
d_call: TRBD2; j_call: TRBJ2-3; clone_size: .; v_call: TRBV7-2; cdr3_aa: CASSSPFGLAGTDTQYF; cdr3_nt: TGTGCCAGCAGCTCCCCATTTGGACTAGCGGGCACAGATACGCAGTATTTT
d_call: .; j_call: TRBJ2-5; clone_size: few; v_call: TRBV29-1; cdr3_aa: CSVEVSGMSFGTQYF; cdr3_nt: TGCAGCGTTGAAGTTTCAGGGATGTCGTTTGGGACCCAGTACTTC
d_call: .; j_call: TRBJ2-6; clone_size: few; v_call: TRBV5-1; cdr3_aa: CASSPKTGANVLTF; cdr3_nt: TGCGCCAGCAGCCCTAAAACTGGGGCCAACGTCCTGACTTTC
d_call: .; j_call: TRBJ1-5; clone_size: .; v_call: TRBV6-4; cdr3_aa: CASSDSPSQPQHF; cdr3_nt: TGTGCCAGCAGTGACTCCCCCAGTCAGCCCCAGCATTTT
d_call: .; j_call: TRBJ1-1; clone_size: once; v_call: TRBV28; cdr3_aa: CASNHFRGGNTEAFF; cdr3_nt: TGTGCCAGCAACCATTTTAGGGGGGGGAACACTGAAGCTTTCTTT
d_call: .; j_call: TRBJ1-2; clone_size: .; v_call: TRBV29-1; cdr3_aa: CSVPTARYGYTF; cdr3_nt: TGCAGCGTTCCGACAGCCCGGTATGGCTACACCTTC
d_call: TRBD1; j_call: TRBJ2-3; clone_size: few; v_call: TRBV10-3; cdr3_aa: CAISLTGERTDTQYF; cdr3_nt: TGTGCCATCAGCCTCACAGGGGAGAGGACAGATACGCAGTATTTT
d_call: TRBD1; j_call: TRBJ2-1; clone_size: once; v_call: TRBV3-1; cdr3_aa: CASSQDWAGQGNNEQFF; cdr3_nt: TGTGCCAGCAGCCAAGATTGGGCGGGACAGGGGAACAATGAGCAGTTCTTC